What follows are 17 T cell receptor beta chains derived from one specimen sequenced in a study of blood T cell repertoires in COVID-19. TCRdb keeps only in-frame clones here, not all; method: immunoSEQ multiplex PCR. The table has 80,000 to 95,000 clones, 70% to 85% seen once. Sequenced input: peripheral blood. The receptors were sampled from a human donor in a cohort sampled during active COVID-19.

The rearrangement links TRBV4-1 to TRBJ1-2; the D is unclear. Germline CDR1 MGHRA, CDR2 YSYEKL. Between the trimmed V and J ends, which lost 1 base and 0 bases, there was a span of 12 bases. This CDR3 is built from 16 residues. The DNA for the CDR3 is TGCGCCAGCAGCCAAGGTAGCAGCCGAGCTAACTATGGCTACACCTTC. Residues: CASSQGSSRANYGYTF.

The chain carries TRBV7-9 and TRBJ1-4, with 12 nucleotides matching TRBD1. Germline CDR1 is SEHNR and CDR2 is FQNEAQ (reference sequence). The V gene end was trimmed by 5 bases and the J gene end by 8 bases; junction bases not matched to a gene: 6. This CDR3 is 15 amino acids long. The CDR3 spells CASSPGQGAREKLFF. CDR3 bases: TGTGCCAGCAGCCCGGGACAGGGGGCGCGCGAAAAACTGTTTTTT.

This clone was found once. The genes are TRBV3-1 (or the pseudogene TRBV3-2) and TRBJ2-3, with 12 bases fitting TRBD2. This CDR3 has 17 residues. CDR1 LGHDT and CDR2 YNNKEL come from the germline V gene (reference sequence). The junction had 6 bases not matched to a gene; V was cut back by 2 bases and J by 3 bases. The CDR3 nucleotides are TGTGCCAGCAGCCAACAAGTGACTAGCGGGAGAACAGATACGCAGTATTTT. It specifies CASSQQVTSGRTDTQYF.

The DNA for the CDR3 is TGTGCCAGCAGTTTCCGACAGGGACAAGTCTACGAGCAGTACTTC. This gives the protein CASSFRQGQVYEQYF. This rearrangement joins TRBV28 to TRBJ2-7; 7 nucleotides agree with TRBD1. The CDR3 consists of 15 residues. Germline V gives CDR1 MDHEN, CDR2 SYDVKM. V lost 3 bases, J lost 3 bases, and 8 bases stayed unmatched.

This rearrangement joins TRBV5-1 to TRBJ1-3; D uncertain. Trimming left V 2 bases short and J 7 bases short, with 10 bases between. Germline CDR1 SGHRS, CDR2 YFSETQ. CDR3 size: 13 residues. The CDR3 region is CASSFDGENTIYF. The DNA of the CDR3 is TGCGCCAGCAGCTTTGATGGGGAGAACACCATATATTTT.

The chain employs TRBV11-2 and TRBJ1-5; D is unresolved. CDR3 length equals 15 residues. CDR1 and CDR2 from the germline V gene are SGHAT and FQNNGV. Trimming removed 1 base at V and 5 bases at J, with 12 bases between. In nucleotides, the CDR3 is TGTGCCAGCAGCTTAGCCCCCCCGGCGGATCAGCCCCAGCATTTT. This translates into CASSLAPPADQPQHF.

Comment on this clone: Other nucleotide sequences in the sample specify the same CDR3. V gene TRBV11-1 combines with J gene TRBJ1-1, with a weak D call TRBD1 (6 bases). CDR1 is SGHAT and CDR2 is FQDESV in the germline V gene (reference sequence). The CDR3 length is 14 residues. The ends were cut back, 5 bases at V and 1 base at J, with 11 bases in the middle. CDR3 amino acids: CASSPDRTNTEAFF. Here the CDR3 DNA reads TGTGCCAGCAGCCCTGACAGGACGAACACTGAAGCTTTCTTT.

Points on this clone: Germline and junction disagree at one end, which may indicate a read error. This rearrangement joins TRBV7-7 to TRBJ2-5; tentatively, D is TRBD2 (5 bases). The CDR3 is 15 amino acids. Germline V gene sequence: CDR1 SSHAT, CDR2 FNYEAQ (reference sequence). The CDR3 loop is CASSIQGLTGETQYF. As DNA, the CDR3 is TGTGCTAGCAGCATCCAAGGACTGACCGGGGAGACCCAGTACTTC. The entire variable domain, with the rest obtained from reference TRBV7-7 and TRBJ2-5, is as follows: GAGVSQSPRYKVTKRGQDVTLRCDPISSHATLYWYQQALGQGPEFLTYFNYEAQPDKSGLPSDRFSAERPEGSISTLTIQRTEQRDSAMYRCASSIQGLTGETQYFGPGTRLLVL.

This chain joins TRBV4-1 and TRBJ1-1; 8 positions agree with TRBD1. Germline values: CDR1 MGHRA, CDR2 YSYEKL. V lost 2 bases to trimming and J lost 3 bases; unmatched junction nucleotides: 5. CDR3 length equals 15 residues. CDR3 DNA sequence: TGCGCCAGCAGCCAACCGGGACAGGCGTACACTGAAGCTTTCTTT. This codes for CASSQPGQAYTEAFF.

The rearrangement links TRBV7-9 to TRBJ2-2; D not resolved. The CDR3 extends over 14 amino acids. Trimming cost V 3 bases and J 1 base, with 6 bases left between them. Germline V gives CDR1 SEHNR, CDR2 FQNEAQ (reference sequence). CDR3 in amino acids: CASSFSVNTGELFF. The CDR3 DNA reads as TGTGCCAGCAGCTTTTCAGTGAACACCGGGGAGCTGTTTTTT.

This clone was counted a single time. The chain couples TRBV7-2 to TRBJ2-1; 7 positions match TRBD1. Germline CDR1 SGHTA, CDR2 FQGNSA. Unmatched junction bases numbered 7, after V lost 3 bases and J lost 5 bases. The CDR3 extends over 15 amino acids. The CDR3 DNA reads TGTGCCAGCAGCTTCCCCAGGGGGACCCACAATGAGCAGTTCTTC. Encoded protein: CASSFPRGTHNEQFF.

The genes are TRBV9 and TRBJ2-1; D ambiguous. V was trimmed by 4 bases and J by 6 bases, leaving 14 bases between them. CDR1 and CDR2 from the germline V gene are SGDLS and YYNGEE. This CDR3 is built from 14 residues. The CDR3 coding sequence is TGTGCCAGCAGCTCGGGTCCTTCAATCAATGAGCAGTTCTTC. Encoded protein: CASSSGPSINEQFF.

The J gene is TRBJ1-5, the V gene TRBV5-5, with D unclear. This CDR3 contains 13 residues. The V end was cut by 0 bases, the J end by 5 bases, with 6 bases between. Germline assignment: CDR1 SGHKS and CDR2 YYEKEE (reference sequence). The CDR3 spells CASSLAGDQPQHF. CDR3 nucleotide sequence: TGTGCCAGCAGCTTGGCAGGCGATCAGCCCCAGCATTTT.

In regard to this clone: A much larger clone is a single base away; this may be a read error. This chain connects TRBV7-9 to TRBJ1-2; weak D call: TRBD1 (5 bases). Germline V gene sequence: CDR1 SEHNR, CDR2 FQNEAQ (reference sequence). This CDR3 has 12 residues. In DNA, the CDR3 is TGTGCCAGCAGGGGCCGGGGGACGAGATACGCCTTC. The encoded protein is CASRGRGTRYAF.

This clone was counted a single time. The rearrangement links TRBV27 to TRBJ1-1, with 9 positions matching TRBD1. The V and J ends lost 3 bases and 2 bases, in that order; junction bases with no gene match: 10. This CDR3 comprises 17 residues. Germline CDR1 and CDR2: MNHEY and SMNVEV (reference sequence). CDR3 in amino acids: CASSFNRGRLRNTEAFF. Written as DNA, the CDR3 is TGTGCCAGCAGTTTTAACAGGGGGCGGTTAAGAAACACTGAAGCTTTCTTT.

The chain links TRBV29-1 to TRBJ2-7, with 7 positions matching TRBD1. The V segment lost 3 bases and the J segment 4 bases; nucleotides outside the gene matches: 0. Per germline, CDR1 SQVTM and CDR2 ANQGSEA. This CDR3 comprises 11 residues. CDR3 protein: CSVDRGYEQYF. The CDR3, as DNA: TGCAGCGTTGACAGGGGGTACGAGCAGTACTTC.

This clone was picked up a small number of times. The chain employs TRBV7-9 and TRBJ1-1; 8 bases agree with TRBD1. V trimming: 5 bases; J trimming: 2 bases; junction bases outside the gene matches: 7. The CDR3 extends over 15 amino acids. Looked up from germline, CDR1 is SEHNR and CDR2 is FQNEAQ (reference sequence). CDR3 nucleotide sequence: TGTGCCAGCAGCGGATACAGGGGGGCCAACACTGAAGCTTTCTTT. This codes for CASSGYRGANTEAFF.